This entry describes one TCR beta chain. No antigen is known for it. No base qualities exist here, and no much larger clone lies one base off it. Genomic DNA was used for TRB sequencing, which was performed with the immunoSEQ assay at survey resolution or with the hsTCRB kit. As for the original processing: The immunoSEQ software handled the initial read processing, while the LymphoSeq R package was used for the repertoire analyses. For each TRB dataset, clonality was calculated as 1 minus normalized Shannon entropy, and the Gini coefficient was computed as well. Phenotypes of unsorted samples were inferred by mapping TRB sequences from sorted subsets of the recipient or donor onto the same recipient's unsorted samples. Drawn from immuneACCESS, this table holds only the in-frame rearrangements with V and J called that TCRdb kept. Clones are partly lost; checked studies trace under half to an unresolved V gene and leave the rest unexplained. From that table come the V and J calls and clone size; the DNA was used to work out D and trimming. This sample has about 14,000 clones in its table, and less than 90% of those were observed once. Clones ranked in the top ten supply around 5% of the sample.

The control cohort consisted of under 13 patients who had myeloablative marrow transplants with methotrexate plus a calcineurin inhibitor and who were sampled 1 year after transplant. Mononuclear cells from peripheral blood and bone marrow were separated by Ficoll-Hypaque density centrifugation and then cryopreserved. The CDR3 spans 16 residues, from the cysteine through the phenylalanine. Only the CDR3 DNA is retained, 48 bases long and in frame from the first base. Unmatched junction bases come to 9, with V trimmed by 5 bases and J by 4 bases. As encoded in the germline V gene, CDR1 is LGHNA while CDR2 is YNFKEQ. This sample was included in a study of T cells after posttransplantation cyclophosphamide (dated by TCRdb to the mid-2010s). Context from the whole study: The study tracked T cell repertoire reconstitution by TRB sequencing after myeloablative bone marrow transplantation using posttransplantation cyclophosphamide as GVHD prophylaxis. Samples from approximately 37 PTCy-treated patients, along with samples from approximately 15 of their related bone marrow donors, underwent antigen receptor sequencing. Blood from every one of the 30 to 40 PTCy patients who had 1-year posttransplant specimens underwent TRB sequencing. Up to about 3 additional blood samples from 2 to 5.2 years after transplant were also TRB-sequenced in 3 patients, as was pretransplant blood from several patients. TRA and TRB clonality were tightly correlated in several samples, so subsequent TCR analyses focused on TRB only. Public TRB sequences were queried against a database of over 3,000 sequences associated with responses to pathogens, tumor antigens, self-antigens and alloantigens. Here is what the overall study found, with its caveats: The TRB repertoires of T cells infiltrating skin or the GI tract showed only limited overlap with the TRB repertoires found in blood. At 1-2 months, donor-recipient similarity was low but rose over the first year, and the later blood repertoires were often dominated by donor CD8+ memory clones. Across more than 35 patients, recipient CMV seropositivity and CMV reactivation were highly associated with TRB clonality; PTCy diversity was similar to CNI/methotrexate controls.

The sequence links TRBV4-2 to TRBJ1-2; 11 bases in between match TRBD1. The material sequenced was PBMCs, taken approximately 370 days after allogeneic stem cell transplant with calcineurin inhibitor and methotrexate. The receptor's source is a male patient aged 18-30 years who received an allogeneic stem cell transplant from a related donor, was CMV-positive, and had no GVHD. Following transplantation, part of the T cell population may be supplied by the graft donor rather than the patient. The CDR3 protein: CASSGWTGGESYGYTF. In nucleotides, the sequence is TGTGCCAGCAGCGGATGGACAGGGGGCGAGTCCTATGGCTACACCTTC.